This TCR beta chain stems from a study of shared clonotypes between healthy human individuals. Some clones are missing from TCRdb's copy, which holds only in-frame ones; the method was immunoSEQ multiplex PCR. The top ten hold about 1.1% of the sample, which has some 2,000,000 clones, approximately 94% seen once. This clone appeared once. Positive CCR7 selection of CD45RO-negative cells yielded the naive CD8 cells, and terminally differentiated effector memory CD45RA+ cells were excluded. V was cut by 5 bases and J by 4 bases, with 14 bases left in between. This CDR3 comprises 14 residues. The germline V gene encodes CDR1 PRHDT and CDR2 FYEKMQ (reference sequence).

The material sequenced was naive CD8+ T cells sorted from blood. This clonotype was obtained from a man between 18 and 29 years old in good health. This chain joins TRBV13 and TRBJ1-1; possibly TRBD1 for D (6 bases). The chain's CDR3 is CASSPRQEGTEAFF. For the CDR3, the DNA is TGTGCCAGCAGCCCTCGACAGGAAGGCACTGAAGCTTTCTTT.